The rows below give T cell receptor beta chains drawn from one sample of a study of shared clonotypes between healthy human individuals. The assay was immunoSEQ multiplex PCR, and TCRdb's table has in-frame clones only and misses some. The sample gives under 2.5 million clones, 85% to 95% of which show up once; roughly 0.34% is in the top ten. Sequenced sample: naive CD4+ T cells from PBMCs. Receptors originate from a man younger than 35 in good health. Some clones in this sample may be carry-over from other donors' samples. The CDR3 runs from the conserved cysteine through the conserved F or W. Each record gives: V gene, D gene, J gene, clone size, CDR3 DNA, CDR3 protein. D genes are given only for firm matches. Expanded clones get a size class; other rows say once, few or many, or leave the size out.

TRBV28,-,TRBJ1-1,-,TGTGCCAGCAGTTTACTCACTGCCCGGACGGGACTGAACACTGAAGCTTTCTTT,CASSLLTARTGLNTEAFF
TRBV11-2,TRBD2,TRBJ2-7,-,TGTGCCACCCAAACCTCGACTAGCGGGAGCCCCTACGAGCAGTACTTC,CATQTSTSGSPYEQYF
TRBV5-1,-,TRBJ2-5,-,TGCGCCAGCAGCTTGGTGAGGGTTCCTCAAGAGACCCAGTACTTC,CASSLVRVPQETQYF
TRBV19,TRBD1,TRBJ1-5,-,TGTGCCAGTACCGCACACCCAGGGGGAGATAGCAATCAGCCCCAGCATTTT,CASTAHPGGDSNQPQHF
TRBV5-4,-,TRBJ1-2,once,TGTGCCAGCAGCTTGTCTTTGGGGACAAACTATGGCTACACCTTC,CASSLSLGTNYGYTF
TRBV7-8,TRBD2,TRBJ2-7,-,TGTGCCAGCAGCCCGGGGCCCGGGGGGGGACTAGCCTACGAGCAGTACTTC,CASSPGPGGGLAYEQYF
TRBV25-1,TRBD1,TRBJ2-7,once,TGTGCCAGCAGTGAATCCTCGGGACAGATCTACGAGCAGTACTTC,CASSESSGQIYEQYF
TRBV18,TRBD2,TRBJ2-1,-,TGTGCCAGCTCACCAGGGACTAGCGGGAGGAATGAGCAGTTCTTC,CASSPGTSGRNEQFF
TRBV7-2,-,TRBJ2-7,-,TGTGCCAGCAGCTCATTTGACGAGCAGTACTTC,CASSSFDEQYF
TRBV28,-,TRBJ2-1,-,TGTGCCAGCAGTTTATTCTCTCGGGGGGCGCGAAATGAGCAGTTCTTC,CASSLFSRGARNEQFF
TRBV7-7,TRBD2,TRBJ2-2,-,TGTGCCAGCAGCCCCCTCACACCCGGACTAGCGGGAGAAGGTGGTACCGGGGAGCTGTTTTTT,CASSPLTPGLAGEGGTGELFF
TRBV9,TRBD1,TRBJ1-2,-,TGTGCCAGCAGCGCAGATCACAGGGGGGGATACGGCTACACCTTC,CASSADHRGGYGYTF
TRBV1,-,TRBJ2-1,-,TGCACCAGCAGCCAAGCGGAGGGACTACCGTTTGAGTGGAGCAATGAGCAGTTCTTC,CTSSQAEGLPFEWSNEQFF
TRBV29-1,-,TRBJ2-5,-,TGCAGCGTCGATTTGGGACCCGCTCTATTGGAGACCCAGTACTTC,CSVDLGPALLETQYF
TRBV11-2,TRBD1,TRBJ2-1,few,TGTGCCAGCAGCTTAGGACAGGGGGCCTACAATGAGCAGTTCTTC,CASSLGQGAYNEQFF
TRBV28,TRBD1,TRBJ1-6,-,TGTGCCAGCAGTCCACCGTTCGCCGGACAGGAAAATTCACCCCTCCACTTT,CASSPPFAGQENSPLHF
TRBV7-2,TRBD2,TRBJ2-1,-,TGTGCCAGCAGCTTGGCTAGCGGGAGCTCCTACAATGAGCAGTTCTTC,CASSLASGSSYNEQFF